The rows below give T cell receptor beta chains drawn from one sample of a study of regulatory T cells in long-lasting Graves disease. TCRdb reprocessed the multiplex PCR reads with MiXCR, giving one entry per CDR3 protein. The sample has fewer than 600,000 distinct CDR3 sequences, about 22% seen once. Sequences were derived from peripheral blood mononuclear cells (PBMCs), sampled when the disease was refractory, from a patient treated with antithyroid drugs. The receptors derive from a female donor with Graves disease. Each CDR3 is given with its conserved first and last residue. D genes are given only for firm matches. Clone size is shown for a subset of rows, as once, few, many or a class of expanded clone.

V: TRBV7-9; J: TRBJ1-5; D: NA; size: few; DNA: TGTGCCAGCAGCTTAGGCGTGGGAGGGGGTCGGAGCAATCAGCCCCAGCATTTT; CDR3: CASSLGVGGGRSNQPQHF
V: TRBV4-1; J: TRBJ2-1; D: NA; size: once; DNA: TGCGCCAGCAGCCCTCTTTATATGGGTGAGCAGTTCTTC; CDR3: CASSPLYMGEQFF
V: TRBV12-3/TRBV12-4; J: TRBJ1-1; D: NA; size: many; DNA: TGTGCCAGCAGCCCAAGGACACTTCTGGTGATGAACACTGAAGCTTTCTTT; CDR3: CASSPRTLLVMNTEAFF
V: TRBV28; J: TRBJ1-5; D: NA; size: many; DNA: TGTGCCAGCAGCAGCGGGGGGAGCAATCAGCCCCAGCATTTT; CDR3: CASSSGGSNQPQHF
V: TRBV19; J: TRBJ2-6; D: NA; size: NA; DNA: TGTGCCAGTAGTCACGGATGGGGCGGGCCTGGGGCCAACGTCCTGACTTTC; CDR3: CASSHGWGGPGANVLTF
V: TRBV7-2; J: TRBJ2-2; D: NA; size: many; DNA: TGTGCCAGCAGATTGAAATCGGACATCACGAACACCGGGGAGCTGTTTTTT; CDR3: CASRLKSDITNTGELFF
V: TRBV5-1; J: TRBJ2-7; D: TRBD2; size: many; DNA: TGTGCCAGCAGCCTGACTAGCGGGAGTTCGGAGCAGTACTTC; CDR3: CASSLTSGSSEQYF
V: TRBV15; J: TRBJ2-5; D: NA; size: many; DNA: TGTGCCACCAGCGGTGGAGGGATGCAAGAGACCCAGTACTTC; CDR3: CATSGGGMQETQYF
V: TRBV7-2; J: TRBJ1-2; D: NA; size: few; DNA: TGTGCCAGCAGCTTAGCGGGGGAAGGTCGTGGCGGCTACACCTTC; CDR3: CASSLAGEGRGGYTF
V: TRBV20-1; J: TRBJ2-7; D: TRBD2; size: NA; DNA: TGCAGTGCTAGAAGAGGGCCTAGCGGGGGATACGAGCAGTACTTC; CDR3: CSARRGPSGGYEQYF
V: TRBV18; J: TRBJ2-7; D: TRBD1; size: NA; DNA: TGTGCCAGCTCACTGTTCCTCGGACAGGTTGAGACCGAGCAGTACTTC; CDR3: CASSLFLGQVETEQYF
V: TRBV5-1; J: TRBJ1-1; D: NA; size: NA; DNA: TGCGCCAGCAGCTTGGTAACCCTAAGGGCAGGGATTGAAGCTTTCTTT; CDR3: CASSLVTLRAGIEAFF
V: TRBV20-1; J: TRBJ1-6; D: TRBD1; size: NA; DNA: TGCAGTGCTCACAAACCAGGGGGCGATTCACCCCTCCACTTT; CDR3: CSAHKPGGDSPLHF
V: TRBV20-1; J: TRBJ2-5; D: NA; size: NA; DNA: TGCAGTGCCCTCTCCGACGGAAGGGAGACCCAGTACTTC; CDR3: CSALSDGRETQYF
V: TRBV5-1; J: TRBJ2-7; D: TRBD1; size: few; DNA: TGCGCCAGCAGCTGGGAAGGACAGGCCTCCTACGAGCAGTACTTC; CDR3: CASSWEGQASYEQYF
V: TRBV3-1; J: TRBJ1-6; D: NA; size: many; DNA: TGTGCCAGCAGCCAAGATCGAGTGAATTCACCCCTCCACTTT; CDR3: CASSQDRVNSPLHF
V: TRBV7-2; J: TRBJ1-3; D: NA; size: few; DNA: TGTGCCAGCAGCTCACGGGGCGCCTTCTCTGGAAACACCATATATTTT; CDR3: CASSSRGAFSGNTIYF
V: TRBV15; J: TRBJ2-7; D: TRBD2; size: many; DNA: TGTGCCACCAGCAGAGATATGGGACTAGCGGGCACCTACGAGCAGTACTTC; CDR3: CATSRDMGLAGTYEQYF
V: TRBV6-1; J: TRBJ2-3; D: NA; size: many; DNA: TGTGCCAGCAGCACTACGGCAGATACGCAGTATTTT; CDR3: CASSTTADTQYF
V: TRBV20-1; J: TRBJ1-1; D: TRBD1; size: NA; DNA: TGCAGTGCTAGACTACGGGGACAGGGGTACACTGAAGCTTTCTTT; CDR3: CSARLRGQGYTEAFF
V: TRBV7-8; J: TRBJ1-4; D: TRBD1; size: NA; DNA: TGTGCCAGCAGCCCGGGACAGCCGAGTGGGAGTCGTTTTTTT; CDR3: CASSPGQPSGSRFF
V: TRBV6-1; J: TRBJ2-7; D: TRBD2; size: few; DNA: TGTGCCAGCAGTGAAGGACTAGCGGGGAGCGAGCAGTACTTC; CDR3: CASSEGLAGSEQYF
V: TRBV29-1; J: TRBJ1-2; D: NA; size: NA; DNA: TGCAGCGTCCCGGATGCAGGGCATGGCTACACCTTC; CDR3: CSVPDAGHGYTF
V: TRBV20-1; J: TRBJ2-2; D: TRBD2; size: NA; DNA: TGCAGTGCTAGCGCTCGGACCGGGACTAGCGGGCAAACCGGGGAGCTGCTTTTT; CDR3: CSASARTGTSGQTGELLF
V: TRBV30; J: TRBJ1-3; D: NA; size: NA; DNA: TGTGCCTGGACGAGGAGCTCTGGAAACACCATATATTTT; CDR3: CAWTRSSGNTIYF
V: TRBV28; J: TRBJ1-4; D: NA; size: many; DNA: TGTGCCAGCAGTACTATCCCCGGTTACGAAAAACTGTTTTTT; CDR3: CASSTIPGYEKLFF
V: TRBV2; J: TRBJ2-2; D: TRBD2; size: NA; DNA: TGTGCCAGCAGGGGGGGGACGAGGAACACCGGGGAGCTGTTTTTT; CDR3: CASRGGTRNTGELFF
V: TRBV15; J: TRBJ2-3; D: NA; size: few; DNA: TGTGCCACCAGCAGAGATGTGGATGATACGCAGTATTTT; CDR3: CATSRDVDDTQYF
V: TRBV7-9; J: TRBJ2-7; D: TRBD1; size: NA; DNA: TGTGCCAGCACCGACAGGGGGTATTCGTACTTC; CDR3: CASTDRGYSYF
V: TRBV7-6; J: TRBJ2-7; D: NA; size: few; DNA: TGTGCCAGCAGCTTACTAGACAGCAGCTACGAGCAGTACTTC; CDR3: CASSLLDSSYEQYF
V: TRBV7-9; J: TRBJ2-2; D: TRBD2; size: many; DNA: TGTGCCAGCAGCGTGGGACTAGCGGGAGCCGGGGAGCTGTTTTTT; CDR3: CASSVGLAGAGELFF